This T cell receptor (beta chain) was observed in a study of T cell responses to AZD1222 COVID-19 vaccine. Whole-study context: Whether given at about 4 or about 12 weeks, second doses were pooled. Findings and limits, study-wide: White British donors predominated, females outnumbered males, and clonal diversity was possibly underestimated. When two AZD1222 doses had been given, Spike-specific TCR breadth and depth rose. Seropositive AZD1222 recipients at baseline numbered only 6 or 7.

Measured with immunoSEQ multiplex PCR; TCRdb has only the in-frame clones, and not every one. The repertoire holds over 100,000 clones, almost 95% seen once, with about 1.5% in the top ten. There are 14 residues in the CDR3. The germline V gene encodes CDR1 SEHNR and CDR2 FQNEAQ (reference sequence). V lost 10 bases and J lost 2; bases outside the gene matches: 7. On this clone itself: Its cognate antigen is unknown.

Sequenced here: peripheral blood, sampled on day 0 of AZD1222 vaccination. The source of this sequence is an adult in good health. The chain employs TRBV7-9 and TRBJ2-1; 8 nucleotides match TRBD2. CDR3: CAIPGGMAYNEQFF. The CDR3 DNA sequence: TGTGCCATCCCGGGGGGGATGGCCTACAATGAGCAGTTCTTC.